Listed below are T cell receptor beta chains from one sample, sequenced in a study of blood T cell repertoires in COVID-19. The repertoire was sequenced with immunoSEQ multiplex PCR; TCRdb's copy has only in-frame clones and lacks some. The sample lists fewer than 6,000 clones, about 89% occurring once. Sequenced sample: peripheral blood. These receptors originate from a human donor in a cohort sampled during active COVID-19. The CDR3 runs from the conserved cysteine through the conserved F or W. D genes are given only for firm matches. Size is omitted from some rows. Given values are once, few, many or a class for expanded clones.

size	D	J	V	DNA	CDR3
-	TRBD1	TRBJ1-1	TRBV9	TGTGCCAGCAGCGGGGGCGGACAGGATCCGTGGGAGGAAACTTTCTTT	CASSGGGQDPWEETFF
-	TRBD1	TRBJ1-1	TRBV30	TGTGCCTGGAGTGTCGCTGGCAGGGGGCAAGGTGAAGCTTTCTTT	CAWSVAGRGQGEAFF
few	-	TRBJ2-4	TRBV6-4	TGTGCCAGGACTCAGGGAGCCAAAAACATTCAGTACTTC	CARTQGAKNIQYF
-	TRBD1	TRBJ2-2	TRBV28	TGTGCCAGCAGGCTCGGGACAGGGGACACCGGGGAGCTGTTTTTT	CASRLGTGDTGELFF
-	-	TRBJ1-3	TRBV5-1	TGCGCCAGCAGCTTGGAGGGGGTACAGAGAAACACCATATATTTT	CASSLEGVQRNTIYF
-	TRBD2	TRBJ2-5	TRBV6-1	TGTGCCAGCAGTGGGCGGACTAGCGGGGGGCCAGGAGGGGTTGAGACCCAGTACTTC	CASSGRTSGGPGGVETQYF
-	-	TRBJ1-1	TRBV18	TGTGCCAGCTCACCCACAGGGAACATGAACACTGAAGCTTTCTTT	CASSPTGNMNTEAFF
once	-	TRBJ2-1	TRBV3-1/TRBV3-2	TGTGCCAGCAGCCTGAAAGGGGGTAATGAGCAGTTCTTC	CASSLKGGNEQFF
once	-	TRBJ1-1	TRBV7-2	TGTGCCAGCACCCTTTTGGGGGGACTTGGAGCTTTCTTT	CASTLLGGLGAFF
-	TRBD1	TRBJ1-1	TRBV7-6	TGTGCCAGCAGCTTAGTCCGGGACAGGGAGACTTTCTTT	CASSLVRDRETFF
-	-	TRBJ1-5	TRBV11-2	TGTGCCAGCAGCCTTCTGGGGGCTGGCAATCAGCCCCAGCATTTT	CASSLLGAGNQPQHF
-	-	TRBJ1-4	TRBV7-8	TGTGCCAGCAGCTTAGACGGGAATCGGAATGAAAAACTGTTTTTT	CASSLDGNRNEKLFF
-	-	TRBJ1-1	TRBV9	TGTGCCAGCAGCGTAGAGGAGAAGGCTGAAGCTTTCTTT	CASSVEEKAEAFF
-	-	TRBJ1-2	TRBV13	TGTGCCAGCAGCTCACAGGGCCGTAACGATAACTATGGCTACACCTTC	CASSSQGRNDNYGYTF
-	-	TRBJ1-6	TRBV14	TGTGCCAGCAGCTCCGGGACACCGTATAATTCACCCCTCCACTTT	CASSSGTPYNSPLHF
-	TRBD1	TRBJ1-1	TRBV30	TGTGCCTGGGGTGGACAGGGGGGTACTGAAGCTTTCTTT	CAWGGQGGTEAFF
-	TRBD2	TRBJ2-7	TRBV7-2	TGTGCCAGCAGCTTAGAGGGAGGGCACACCTACGAGCAGTACTTC	CASSLEGGHTYEQYF
-	TRBD2	TRBJ2-5	TRBV2	TGTGCCAGCAGTTTTTTAGCGGGGGGGCTCAGTCTAGAGACCCAGTACTTC	CASSFLAGGLSLETQYF
-	-	TRBJ2-3	TRBV21-1	TGTGCCAGCAGCCCCGGGACAGCAACAGATACGCAGTATTTT	CASSPGTATDTQYF
-	-	TRBJ2-7	TRBV5-1	TGCGCCAGCAGCCACGGACAGATCTCCTACGAGCAGTACTTC	CASSHGQISYEQYF
-	TRBD2	TRBJ2-7	TRBV6-2/TRBV6-3	TGTGCCAGCAGTGGCCTACTAGCGGGAGTCTACGAGCAGTACTTC	CASSGLLAGVYEQYF
-	-	TRBJ1-3	TRBV29-1	TGCAGCGCCGAACTCTCTGGAAACACCATATATTTT	CSAELSGNTIYF
-	-	TRBJ2-1	TRBV5-4	TGTGCCAGCAGCTTGGGAACCGGGACTTTCTCCAATGAGCAGTTCTTC	CASSLGTGTFSNEQFF
-	TRBD1	TRBJ2-2	TRBV29-1	TGCAGCATATCCGGGACAGGGTTTGGGGAGCTGTTTTTT	CSISGTGFGELFF
-	TRBD1	TRBJ1-2	TRBV7-9	TGTGCCAGCAGCCCGACAGGGGGCGTCTCCTATGGCTACACCTTC	CASSPTGGVSYGYTF
-	-	TRBJ2-7	TRBV7-2	TGTGCCAGCAGCTTAGCGGTCCTAGCCTACGAGCAGTACTTC	CASSLAVLAYEQYF
-	TRBD1	TRBJ2-1	TRBV5-1	TGCGCCAGCAGACCCCCGGGACAGGGATCCAATGAGCAGTTCTTC	CASRPPGQGSNEQFF
-	TRBD1	TRBJ1-2	TRBV29-1	TGCAGCGTCGCCGACAGGGGGACAAGAGGCTACACCTTC	CSVADRGTRGYTF
-	TRBD1	TRBJ1-1	TRBV6-1	TGTGCCAGCAGTGAAAGGGGGACAGGGTGGTGGGGAGCTGAAGCTTTCTTT	CASSERGTGWWGAEAFF
-	-	TRBJ1-2	TRBV14	TGTGCCAGCAGCCTAACGCAGGGCTCTATGGGCTACACCTTC	CASSLTQGSMGYTF
-	TRBD1	TRBJ1-1	TRBV19	TGTGCCAGTAGTATTCTCTCGGCAGGGGGTCTAATGAACACTGAAGCTTTCTTT	CASSILSAGGLMNTEAFF
-	TRBD1	TRBJ2-6	TRBV30	TGTGCCTGGAGTAGGGCAGGGGGAGTATCTGGGGCCAACGTCCTGACTTTC	CAWSRAGGVSGANVLTF
-	-	TRBJ2-6	TRBV5-6	TGTGCCAGCAGCTTGTACTCTGGGGCCAACGTCCTGACTTTC	CASSLYSGANVLTF
-	-	TRBJ1-1	TRBV18	TGTGCCAGCTCCCAAACAGCCAATGTCGGAGGTCGGGGGACTGAAGCTTTCTTT	CASSQTANVGGRGTEAFF
-	TRBD2	TRBJ2-7	TRBV9	TGTGCCAGCAGCAACCTAGCGGGGGGTAGAAATGAGCAGTACTTC	CASSNLAGGRNEQYF
few	TRBD2	TRBJ2-7	TRBV2	TGTGCCAGCAGAGCGACTAGCGGGACACGATACGAGCAGTACTTC	CASRATSGTRYEQYF
-	-	TRBJ2-5	TRBV2	TGTGCCAGCAGGGGTTTCGGCCAGGGAACATTCGAAAAGACCCAGTACTTC	CASRGFGQGTFEKTQYF